A single sample gave rise to the 9 T cell receptor beta chains below, sequenced in a study of cytomegalovirus exposure and HLA in healthy donors. The PCR had 60 Vbeta and 13 Jbeta primers. TCRdb's copy holds only in-frame clones and misses some; the assay was immunoSEQ multiplex PCR. Seen here are around 87,000 clones, 65% to 80% observed once, and the top ten hold about 3%. The specimen was PBMCs. The receptors were gathered from a man in his forties in good health and CMV-seronegative.

The chain joins TRBV11-3 to TRBJ2-7; 8 bases align to TRBD1. V shed 5 bases, J shed 6 bases, and the junction held 9 bases outside the gene matches. Germline V gene lookup returns CDR1 SGHNT and CDR2 YENEEA. There are 14 residues in the CDR3. CDR3 nucleotide sequence: TGTGCCAGCAGCCCTCAGCAGGGGGCATCCGAGCAGTACTTC. Translating it yields CASSPQQGASEQYF.

The chain combines TRBV27 with TRBJ1-6; 7 positions match TRBD1. V shed 2 bases, J shed 7 bases, and the junction held 8 bases outside the gene matches. CDR1 is MNHEY and CDR2 is SMNVEV in the germline V gene (reference sequence). The CDR3 runs 16 residues. The CDR3: CASSLVATGKNSPLHF. DNA of the CDR3: TGTGCCAGCAGTTTAGTTGCGACAGGGAAAAATTCACCCCTCCACTTT.

The chain has TRBV11-2 and TRBJ1-6; no firm D call. The CDR3 runs 15 residues. The V gene lost 5 bases and the J gene lost 8 bases, with 16 bases spanning the gap. Germline V CDR1 and CDR2: SGHAT, FQNNGV. The CDR3: CASSRGIGRDSPLHF. The CDR3 DNA follows: TGTGCCAGCAGCCGGGGTATAGGCCGTGATTCACCCCTCCACTTT.

This clone has only one observation. The V gene is TRBV6-5, the J gene TRBJ1-3, with D perhaps matching TRBD1 (5 bases). CDR1 is MNHEY and CDR2 is SVGAGI in the germline V gene. CDR3 length: 15 residues. Between the trimmed V and J ends, which lost 6 bases and 2 bases, there was a span of 14 bases. The CDR3 protein is CASRLSRGPGNTIYF. CDR3 sequence (DNA): TGTGCCAGCAGGCTATCTAGGGGTCCTGGAAACACCATATATTTT.

The chain combines TRBV5-1 with TRBJ2-5; D ambiguous. Germline V gene data show CDR1 as SGHRS and CDR2 as YFSETQ. Trimming removed 0 bases from V and 0 bases from J, with 9 bases in between. The CDR3 extends over 15 amino acids. The CDR3 loop reads CASSLEPNYQETQYF. The CDR3, as DNA: TGCGCCAGCAGCTTGGAGCCCAACTACCAAGAGACCCAGTACTTC.

The V gene is TRBV27, the J gene TRBJ1-5; possible D gene TRBD1, 5 bases. The germline V and J ends were trimmed by 2 bases and 6 bases, with 17 bases remaining between them. CDR3 length: 16 residues. CDR1 is MNHEY, CDR2 SMNVEV, per germline (reference sequence). This CDR3 reads CASSLGGLEYTQPQHF. The CDR3 region has the DNA TGTGCCAGCAGTTTAGGGGGACTAGAGTATACTCAGCCCCAGCATTTT.

Only a few counts were recorded for this clone. The chain recombines TRBV6-1 with TRBJ2-5, with 7 bases aligning to TRBD1. The J call may not be correct, given that the DNA end is closer to TRBJ2-7. CDR1 MNHNS and CDR2 SASEGT come from the germline V gene. The CDR3 extends over 12 amino acids. DNA of the CDR3: TGTGCCAGCAGTGACAGGGGGAACGAGCAGTACTTC. It yields the protein CASSDRGNEQYF.

The J gene is TRBJ2-7, the V gene TRBV4-3, with 10 positions matching TRBD2. The CDR3 consists of 18 residues. The V gene's germline CDR1 is LGHNA and CDR2 YSLEER. The V gene end was trimmed by 1 base and the J gene end by 0 bases; junction bases not matched to a gene: 9. The CDR3 DNA reads as TGCGCCAGCAGCCAAGGGCTAGCGGGGGCCGAGAGCTCCTACGAGCAGTACTTC. Its protein is CASSQGLAGAESSYEQYF.

V is TRBV4-1 and J is TRBJ2-7, with 9 bases lining up with TRBD2. CDR1 is MGHRA and CDR2 is YSYEKL in the germline V gene. The CDR3 consists of 15 residues. Trimming took 2 bases from V and 4 from J; bases not matched to a gene: 6. The CDR3 loop reads CASSQSSGGSYEQYF. DNA of the CDR3: TGCGCCAGCAGCCAAAGCAGCGGGGGGTCATACGAGCAGTACTTC.